A single sample is the source of the 18 T cell receptor beta chains below, sequenced in a study of beta chain features in type 1 diabetes. Whole-study results and caveats: There was a moderate but significant shortening of TCRB CDR3s in all four CD4+ subsets of Type 1 diabetes patients.

Of the isolated RNA, all was reverse transcribed, and so the sequenced material was expressed TCRB transcripts. Profiled with immunoSEQ multiplex PCR; TCRdb holds only in-frame clones, not every one. This sample carries hundreds of thousands of clones, roughly 13% of them seen once, and the ten largest clones take approximately 0.02%. Their cognate antigens are unknown. Sequencing was carried out using naive CD4+ T cells from blood. Receptors originate from a man between 18 and 35 years old with type 1 diabetes.

The chain links TRBV6-5 to TRBJ1-1, with D possibly TRBD1 on 5 matching bases. This CDR3 has 11 amino acids. V dropped 7 bases and J dropped 8 bases, with 11 bases sitting between them. CDR1 and CDR2 from the germline V gene are MNHEY and SVGAGI. The CDR3 is CASTKGREAFF. The DNA for the CDR3 is TGTGCCAGCACTAAGGGGAGGGAAGCTTTCTTT.

This clone was seen a handful of times. The V gene is TRBV29-1, the J gene TRBJ2-3; the match to TRBD2 covers 8 bases. CDR1 SQVTM and CDR2 ANQGSEA come from the germline V gene. V dropped 4 bases and J dropped 0; count of bases not matched to a gene: 3. This CDR3 contains 14 residues. CDR3 residues: CSVAGGASTDTQYF. The CDR3 region has the DNA TGCAGCGTTGCCGGGGGGGCAAGCACAGATACGCAGTATTTT.

The chain employs TRBV28 and TRBJ1-1, with unresolved D. The V gene's germline CDR1 is MDHEN and CDR2 SYDVKM. V was shortened by 6 bases and J by 1 base, with 9 bases between the two germline ends. The CDR3 has 13 residues. The DNA of the CDR3 is TGTGCCAGCAGCGTTACATGGAACACTGAAGCTTTCTTT. Protein: CASSVTWNTEAFF. The variable domain in full, completed from reference TRBV28 and TRBJ1-1, reads DVKVTQSSRYLVKRTGEKVFLECVQDMDHENMFWYRQDPGLGLRLIYFSYDVKMKEKGDIPEGYSVSREKKERFSLILESASTNQTSMYLCASSVTWNTEAFFGQGTRLTVV.

The sample holds a few counts of this clone. V is TRBV30 and J is TRBJ1-6, with 9 bases aligning to TRBD1. Trimming cost V 0 bases and J 7 bases; bases outside gene matches: 4. CDR1 and CDR2 from the germline V gene are GTSNPN and SVGIG (reference sequence). The CDR3 consists of 15 residues. The CDR3 is CAWSVQGTGNSPLHF. Here the CDR3 DNA reads TGTGCCTGGAGTGTACAAGGGACAGGGAATTCACCCCTCCACTTT.

This clone was detected once. V is TRBV2 and J is TRBJ2-5, with 7 bases that match TRBD1. The germline V gene encodes CDR1 SNHLY and CDR2 FYNNEI. This CDR3 has 14 amino acids. The junction had 6 bases not matched to a gene; V was cut back by 3 bases and J by 5 bases. The CDR3 sequence is CASSEQGGPETQYF. CDR3 in DNA: TGTGCCAGCAGTGAGCAAGGGGGCCCGGAGACCCAGTACTTC.

The chain has TRBV29-1 and TRBJ2-7; 7 bases align to TRBD1. The trim removed 7 bases at V and 2 bases at J, leaving 8 bases unmatched. The CDR3 spans 13 residues. Germline assignment: CDR1 SQVTM and CDR2 ANQGSEA. The CDR3, as DNA: TGCAGCGGCCGGGACAGCGGTCCCTACGAGCAGTACTTC. The encoded protein is CSGRDSGPYEQYF.

This chain uses TRBV6-5 with TRBJ2-5; TRBD1 aligns across 8 bases. This CDR3 spans 12 amino acids. The ends lost 10 bases at V and 2 bases at J; junction bases unmatched: 3. Germline CDR1 MNHEY, CDR2 SVGAGI. The CDR3 here is CATRDRQETQYF. The CDR3 bases are TGTGCCACCCGGGACAGGCAAGAGACCCAGTACTTC.

This clone was seen a handful of times. This chain uses TRBV10-3 with TRBJ2-3; 7 bases fit TRBD2. Trimming took 4 bases from V and 6 from J; bases not matched to a gene: 16. Germline V gene data show CDR1 as ENHRY and CDR2 as SYGVKD. The CDR3 covers 17 residues. The CDR3 spells CAISVGGLGTMGDTQYF. As DNA, the CDR3 is TGTGCCATCAGTGTCGGTGGACTAGGGACTATGGGGGATACGCAGTATTTT.

The chain joins TRBV9 to TRBJ2-1; D uncertain. Deletions cut 0 bases from V and 10 bases from J, with 11 bases between. Looked up from germline, CDR1 is SGDLS and CDR2 is YYNGEE. The CDR3 runs to 13 residues. CDR3 nucleotide sequence: TGTGCCAGCAGCGTAGTTAGGGATACGGAGCAGTTCTTC. It codes for CASSVVRDTEQFF.

V gene TRBV4-1 combines with J gene TRBJ2-2, with D uncertain. The CDR3 length is 15 residues. From germline, CDR1 is MGHRA and CDR2 YSYEKL. The V and J ends lost 4 bases and 5 bases respectively, with 14 bases between them. CDR3 in amino acids: CASSPTVDRTGELFF. The CDR3 DNA follows: TGCGCCAGCAGCCCGACCGTGGATAGAACCGGGGAGCTGTTTTTT.

V and J are TRBV30 and TRBJ2-7; D perhaps matches TRBD1 (5 bases). There are 11 residues in the CDR3. Germline lookup yields CDR1 GTSNPN and CDR2 SVGIG (reference sequence). The ends were cut back, 5 bases at V and 3 bases at J, with 8 bases in the middle. The CDR3 sequence: CAWATVYEQYF. The CDR3 DNA follows: TGTGCCTGGGCGACAGTCTACGAGCAGTACTTC.

Only a few counts were recorded for this clone. V is TRBV25-1 and J is TRBJ2-1; D not resolved. This CDR3 is built from 16 residues. Germline V gene sequence: CDR1 MGHDK, CDR2 SYGVNS. V shed 1 base and J shed 0 bases, with 10 bases lying between them. This chain's CDR3 is CASSEWSGSSYNEQFF. The CDR3 DNA sequence: TGTGCCAGCAGTGAATGGTCAGGCAGCTCCTACAATGAGCAGTTCTTC. The full variable domain, with the rest looked up from reference TRBV25-1 and TRBJ2-1, is EADIYQTPRYLVIGTGKKITLECSQTMGHDKMYWYQQDPGMELHLIHYSYGVNSTEKGDLSSESTVSRIRTEHFPLTLESARPSHTSQYLCASSEWSGSSYNEQFFGPGTRLTVL.

Comments on this clone: One end of the junction does not line up with germline, which may come from a read error. The rearrangement links TRBV7-7 to TRBJ2-2; 11 bases are a match to TRBD1. This CDR3 region has 16 residues. From germline, CDR1 is SSHAT and CDR2 FNYEAQ (reference sequence). The CDR3 loop is CASSSGQGGYGGELFF. CDR3 nucleotides: TGTGCTAGCAGCTCGGGACAGGGGGGCTATGGCGGGGAGCTGTTTTTT.

This chain connects TRBV4-1 to TRBJ2-1; D gene unclear. Trimming left V 1 base short and J 6 bases short, with 19 bases between. This CDR3 region has 17 residues. Germline CDR1 reads MGHRA; CDR2 reads YSYEKL. The CDR3 DNA sequence: TGCGCCAGCAGCCAAGGCGGAATAGCCCGGCCCAGCAATGAGCAGTTCTTC. This encodes CASSQGGIARPSNEQFF.

The rearrangement links TRBV5-1 to TRBJ1-2; 8 positions match TRBD1. The germline CDR1 and CDR2 sequences are SGHRS and YFSETQ. With V trimmed by 4 bases and J by 4 bases, 6 bases remained unmatched. The length of the CDR3 is 14 residues. In DNA, the CDR3 is TGCGCCAGCAGCCCGGGACAGGCCCCCTATGGCTACACCTTC. Its translation: CASSPGQAPYGYTF. Full variable domain (rest looked up from reference TRBV5-1 and TRBJ1-2): KAGVTQTPRYLIKTRGQQVTLSCSPISGHRSVSWYQQTPGQGLQFLFEYFSETQRNKGNFPGRFSGRQFSNSRSEMNVSTLELGDSALYLCASSPGQAPYGYTFGSGTRLTVV.

This chain joins TRBV10-3 and TRBJ1-2; D gene uncertain. CDR1 and CDR2 from the germline V gene are ENHRY and SYGVKD. The ends were cut back, 6 bases at V and 6 bases at J, with 23 bases in the middle. The CDR3 contains 16 residues. CDR3 DNA: TGTGCCATCAGAGCCTTGGGAGCGCCAAAGTTGGATGGCTACACCTTC. This gives the protein CAIRALGAPKLDGYTF.

This clone was seen a few times. Relative to the germline gene, one junction end is altered; a read error may explain this. The chain uses TRBV14 and TRBJ2-7; D may be TRBD2 (6 bases). Germline CDR1 SGHDN, CDR2 FVKESK. The CDR3 is 15 residues long. CDR3 coding DNA: TGTGCCAGCAGCAGGTACGGGACTCGTTCCTCCGAGCAGTACTTC. Residues: CASSRYGTRSSEQYF.

A few counts support this clone. The V call is TRBV13, the J call TRBJ1-6; TRBD1 matches at 10 bases. V gave up 3 bases and J gave up 9 bases; unmatched junction bases: 5. The CDR3 runs to 15 residues. CDR1 and CDR2 from the germline V gene are PRHDT and FYEKMQ (reference sequence). The CDR3 is CASSFEDRGSSPLHF. The DNA for the CDR3 is TGTGCCAGCAGCTTTGAGGACAGGGGGAGTTCACCCCTCCACTTT.